This T cell receptor (beta chain) derives from a study of blood T cell repertoires in COVID-19. The overall study: From T cells, B-cell-depleted T cells, or PBMCs came the material, which was cDNA or gDNA.

Unmatched junction bases numbered 5, after V lost 5 bases and J lost 7 bases. The germline CDR1 and CDR2 sequences are MNHNY and SVGAGI (reference sequence). This CDR3 has 14 amino acids. This clone showed up many times. Authors' analysis steps: Amplifying reference gene primers gave estimates of nucleated cell counts. Here immunoSEQ multiplex PCR was the method, and the copy in TCRdb shows in-frame clones only, minus some. That table supplies the V and J calls and clone size; D and trimming were determined from the DNA. The sample lists roughly 120,000 clones, 86% occurring once. The specimen sequenced was peripheral blood. This chain joins TRBV6-6 and TRBJ1-6; TRBD1 matches 7 bases. This receptor was obtained from a human donor in a cohort sampled during active COVID-19. DNA for the CDR3: TGTGCCAGCAGTCGGGGGACAGTGAATTCACCCCTCCACTTT. This codes for CASSRGTVNSPLHF.